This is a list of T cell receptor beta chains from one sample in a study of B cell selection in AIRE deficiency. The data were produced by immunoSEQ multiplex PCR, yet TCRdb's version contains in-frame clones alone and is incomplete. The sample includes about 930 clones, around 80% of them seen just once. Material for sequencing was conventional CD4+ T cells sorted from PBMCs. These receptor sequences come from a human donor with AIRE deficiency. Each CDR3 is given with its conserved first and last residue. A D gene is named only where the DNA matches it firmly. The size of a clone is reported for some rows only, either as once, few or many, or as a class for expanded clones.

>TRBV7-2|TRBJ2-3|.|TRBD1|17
CASSLGPTGGGTDTQYF
TGTGCCAGCAGCCTAGGCCCGACAGGGGGCGGCACAGATACGCAGTATTTT
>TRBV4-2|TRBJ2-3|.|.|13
CASSPTSTDTQYF
TGTGCCAGCAGCCCGACTAGCACAGATACGCAGTATTTT
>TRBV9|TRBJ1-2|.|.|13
CASSESLTGGYTF
TGTGCCAGCAGCGAGAGTCTAACGGGTGGCTACACCTTC
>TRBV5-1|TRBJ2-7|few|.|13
CASSNRDGGEQYF
TGCGCCAGCAGCAACCGGGACGGTGGGGAGCAGTACTTC
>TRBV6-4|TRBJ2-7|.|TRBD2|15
CASSKLAGGPDEQYF
TGTGCCAGCAGTAAACTAGCGGGAGGGCCCGACGAGCAGTACTTC
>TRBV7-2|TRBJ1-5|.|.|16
CASSPGAGWGNQPQHF
TGTGCCAGCAGCCCGGGGGCCGGGTGGGGGAATCAGCCCCAGCATTTT
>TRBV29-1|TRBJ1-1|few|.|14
CSEQQNLLNTEAFF
TGCAGCGAGCAACAGAACCTCCTGAACACTGAAGCTTTCTTT
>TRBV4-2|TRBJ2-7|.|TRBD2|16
CASSQVTSGRAGEQYF
TGTGCCAGCAGCCAAGTGACCAGCGGGAGGGCCGGGGAGCAGTACTTC
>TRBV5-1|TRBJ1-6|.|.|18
CASSPTGGTSSYNSPLHF
TGCGCCAGCAGCCCGACGGGAGGTACCAGCTCCTATAATTCACCCCTCCACTTT
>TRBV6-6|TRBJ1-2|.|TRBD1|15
CASSYRDRKGEGYTF
TGTGCCAGCAGTTACCGGGACAGGAAGGGAGAGGGCTACACCTTC
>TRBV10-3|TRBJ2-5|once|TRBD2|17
CAISEGGSGRVQETQYF
TGTGCCATCAGTGAGGGGGGTAGCGGGAGGGTTCAAGAGACCCAGTACTTC
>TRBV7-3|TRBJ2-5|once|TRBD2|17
CASSLGLAGGTKETQYF
TGTGCCAGCAGCCTGGGACTAGCGGGAGGTACGAAAGAGACCCAGTACTTC
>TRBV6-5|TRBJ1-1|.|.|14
CASSYFGQGVGSFF
TGTGCCAGCAGTTACTTCGGGCAGGGAGTCGGATCTTTCTTT
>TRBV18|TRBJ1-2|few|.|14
CASSPPSHNYGYTF
TGTGCCAGCTCACCACCGAGCCATAACTATGGCTACACCTTC
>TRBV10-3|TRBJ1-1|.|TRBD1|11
CATGQVGEAFF
TGTGCCACCGGACAGGTAGGTGAAGCTTTCTTT
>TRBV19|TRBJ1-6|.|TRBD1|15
CASSIAGGYNSPLHF
TGTGCCAGTAGTATAGCAGGGGGCTATAATTCACCCCTCCACTTT
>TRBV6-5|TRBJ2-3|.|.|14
CASSYSGGTDTQYF
TGTGCCAGCAGTTACTCCGGAGGGACAGATACGCAGTATTTT
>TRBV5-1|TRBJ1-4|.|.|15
CASSLHISRGEKLFF
TGCGCCAGCAGCTTGCATATATCTCGGGGTGAAAAACTGTTTTTT
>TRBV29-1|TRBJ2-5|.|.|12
CSVLRTGETQYF
TGCAGCGTTCTAAGGACCGGAGAGACCCAGTACTTC
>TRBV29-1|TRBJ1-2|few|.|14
CSVGVSREGFGYTF
TGCAGCGTTGGGGTTAGCAGGGAAGGGTTTGGCTACACCTTC
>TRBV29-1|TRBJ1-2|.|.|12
CSVEADSDGYTF
TGCAGCGTTGAAGCGGATTCAGATGGCTACACCTTC
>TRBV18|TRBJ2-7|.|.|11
CASSSETSGNF
TGTGCCAGCTCCTCGGAGACAAGTGGGAACTTC
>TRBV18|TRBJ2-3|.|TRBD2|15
CASSYLAGVTDTQYF
TGTGCCAGCTCATACCTAGCGGGAGTCACAGATACGCAGTATTTT
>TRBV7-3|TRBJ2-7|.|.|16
CASSLTGQGPSYEQYF
TGTGCCAGCAGCTTAACAGGCCAGGGCCCATCCTACGAGCAGTACTTC
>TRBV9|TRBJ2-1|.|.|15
CASSQMAGQYNEQFF
TGTGCCAGCAGCCAGATGGCGGGGCAATACAATGAGCAGTTCTTC
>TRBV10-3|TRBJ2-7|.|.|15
CAISESGAGIYEQYF
TGTGCCATCAGTGAGTCGGGGGCTGGGATCTACGAGCAGTACTTC
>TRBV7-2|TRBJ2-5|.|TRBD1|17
CASSFIGGTGGIETQYF
TGTGCCAGCAGCTTCATAGGAGGGACAGGGGGCATCGAGACCCAGTACTTC
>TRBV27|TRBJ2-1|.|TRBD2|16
CASSSRPLSGGGEQFF
TGTGCCAGCAGTTCCCGCCCACTGTCCGGGGGGGGTGAGCAGTTCTTC
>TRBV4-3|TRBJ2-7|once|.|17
CASSQVPRTAFNYEQYF
TGCGCCAGCAGCCAAGTCCCTCGCACCGCTTTTAACTACGAGCAGTACTTC
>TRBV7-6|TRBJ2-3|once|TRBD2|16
CASSTGLAAITDTQYF
TGTGCCAGCAGCACCGGACTAGCGGCAATCACAGATACGCAGTATTTT
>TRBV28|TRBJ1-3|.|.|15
CASSLGSFEGNTIYF
TGTGCCAGCAGCCTGGGTTCTTTCGAGGGAAACACCATATATTTT
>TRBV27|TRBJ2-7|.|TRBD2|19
CASSLTTASGRSEDYEQYF
TGTGCCAGCAGTTTAACGACGGCTAGCGGGAGGTCTGAGGATTACGAGCAGTACTTC
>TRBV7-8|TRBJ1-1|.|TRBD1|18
CASSLALATGTSNTEAFF
TGTGCCAGCAGCTTAGCGCTAGCGACAGGGACATCGAACACTGAAGCTTTCTTT
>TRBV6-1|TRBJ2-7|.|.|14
CASIKIIPPYEQYF
TGTGCCAGCATTAAGATCATTCCGCCTTACGAGCAGTACTTC
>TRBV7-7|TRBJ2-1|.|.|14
CASSPLGPNTEQFF
TGTGCTAGCAGCCCCCTGGGGCCTAACACTGAGCAGTTCTTC
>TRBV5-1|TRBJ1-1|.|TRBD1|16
CASSLRTGGGNTEAFF
TGCGCCAGCAGCTTACGGACAGGGGGCGGGAACACTGAAGCTTTCTTT
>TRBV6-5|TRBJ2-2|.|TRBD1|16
CASSYPTGANTGELFF
TGTGCCAGCAGTTACCCGACAGGGGCAAACACCGGGGAGCTGTTTTTT
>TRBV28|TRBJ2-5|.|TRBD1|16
CASSLWGQRGEETQYF
TGTGCCAGCAGTTTATGGGGACAGCGTGGAGAAGAGACCCAGTACTTC
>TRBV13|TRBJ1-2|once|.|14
CASSLRDGDYGYTF
TGTGCCAGCAGCCTGCGGGACGGCGACTATGGCTACACCTTC
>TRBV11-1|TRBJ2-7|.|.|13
CASSGGVNYEQYF
TGTGCCAGCAGCGGGGGTGTAAACTACGAGCAGTACTTC
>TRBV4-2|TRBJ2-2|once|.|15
CASSQEGTNTGELFF
TGTGCCAGCAGCCAAGAAGGCACGAACACCGGGGAGCTGTTTTTT
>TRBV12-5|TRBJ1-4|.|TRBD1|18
CASGLVGGSQATNEKLFF
TGTGCTAGTGGTTTGGTAGGGGGCAGTCAAGCAACTAATGAAAAACTGTTTTTT
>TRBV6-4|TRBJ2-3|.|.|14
CASSESDYQDTQYF
TGTGCCAGCAGTGAATCGGACTACCAGGATACGCAGTATTTT
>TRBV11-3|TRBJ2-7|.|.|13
CASSLGDNYEQYF
TGTGCCAGCAGCTTAGGGGACAACTACGAGCAGTACTTC
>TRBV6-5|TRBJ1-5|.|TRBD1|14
CASRIGTGYGSQHF
TGTGCCAGCAGAATCGGGACAGGCTATGGGTCCCAGCATTTT
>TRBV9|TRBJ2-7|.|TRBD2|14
CASSVASGSYEQYF
TGTGCCAGCAGCGTAGCTAGCGGGAGCTACGAGCAGTACTTC
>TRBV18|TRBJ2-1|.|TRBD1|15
CASSPGTGIYNEQFF
TGTGCCAGCTCACCTGGGACAGGGATTTACAATGAGCAGTTCTTC
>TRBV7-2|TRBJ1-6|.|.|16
CASSPGMTGNNSPLHF
TGTGCCAGCAGCCCTGGGATGACGGGGAATAATTCACCCCTCCACTTT
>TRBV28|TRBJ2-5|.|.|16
CASSPLKRLAGETQYF
TGTGCCAGCAGTCCCCTCAAGCGGCTAGCAGGAGAGACCCAGTACTTC
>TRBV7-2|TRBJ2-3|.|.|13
CASSPRTLDTQYF
TGTGCCAGCAGCCCCCGGACTCTAGATACGCAGTATTTT
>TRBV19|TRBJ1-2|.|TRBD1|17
CASRFRTGGTGIGGYTF
TGTGCCAGTAGATTCCGAACAGGGGGTACCGGAATTGGAGGCTACACCTTC
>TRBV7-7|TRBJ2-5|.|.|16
CASSLGGRTGQETQYF
TGTGCCAGCAGCTTGGGGGGGCGGACAGGACAAGAGACCCAGTACTTC
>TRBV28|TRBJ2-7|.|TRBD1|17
CASSSSPGTGDFYEQYF
TGTGCCAGCAGCTCTTCGCCTGGGACAGGGGACTTCTACGAGCAGTACTTC
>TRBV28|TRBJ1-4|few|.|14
CASSQQGTNEKLFF
TGTGCCAGCAGCCAACAGGGAACTAATGAAAAACTGTTTTTT
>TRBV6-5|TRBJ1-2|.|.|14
CARTPGRLNYGYTF
TGTGCCAGGACCCCGGGACGCCTAAACTATGGCTACACCTTC
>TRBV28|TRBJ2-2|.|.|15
CASSLIAEGVWELFF
TGTGCCAGCAGCCTAATAGCGGAGGGGGTATGGGAGCTGTTTTTT
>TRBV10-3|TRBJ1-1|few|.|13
CATGTVGDTEAFF
TGTGCCACTGGGACGGTAGGAGACACTGAAGCTTTCTTT
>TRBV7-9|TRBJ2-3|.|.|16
CASSLGPQPSTDTQYF
TGTGCCAGCAGCTTAGGTCCGCAGCCTAGCACAGATACGCAGTATTTT
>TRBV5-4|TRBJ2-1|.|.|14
CASGAQSSYNEQFF
TGTGCCAGCGGAGCCCAAAGCTCCTACAATGAGCAGTTCTTC